These T cell receptor beta chains were read from a single sample in a study of cytomegalovirus exposure and HLA in healthy donors. The repertoire was sequenced with immunoSEQ multiplex PCR; TCRdb's copy has only in-frame clones and lacks some. The table shows around 45,000 clones, with under 75% occurring only once. Specimen: PBMCs. These receptors were collected from a man aged 30-40 years in good health and CMV-seronegative. Both conserved end residues are part of each CDR3. A D gene is named only where the DNA matches it firmly. Expanded clones get a size class; other rows say once, few or many, or leave the size out.

v_call	clone_size	d_call	j_call	cdr3_aa	cdr3_nt
TRBV29-1	once	TRBD2	TRBJ2-1	CSVEGLAGIPYNEQFF	TGCAGCGTCGAAGGACTAGCGGGGATCCCCTACAATGAGCAGTTCTTC
TRBV5-1	NA	TRBD2	TRBJ2-7	CASSEGLALGQFSYEQYF	TGCGCCAGCAGCGAGGGACTAGCGCTCGGCCAGTTCAGCTACGAGCAGTACTTC
TRBV5-4	NA	NA	TRBJ2-5	CASSLAQRTQETQYF	TGTGCCAGCAGCTTGGCCCAGCGGACCCAAGAGACCCAGTACTTC
TRBV5-1	NA	NA	TRBJ2-7	CASSGQTYEQYF	TGCGCCAGCAGTGGGCAGACCTACGAGCAGTACTTC
TRBV5-1	NA	NA	TRBJ2-5	CASRRTSQETQYF	TGCGCCAGCAGGCGGACATCGCAAGAGACCCAGTACTTC
TRBV9	NA	TRBD1	TRBJ2-2	CASSVASGGLTGELFF	TGTGCCAGCAGCGTAGCTTCAGGGGGCCTGACCGGGGAGCTGTTTTTT
TRBV6-5	few	NA	TRBJ1-1	CASSRGSYTEAFF	TGTGCCAGCAGCAGGGGCTCCTACACTGAAGCTTTCTTT
TRBV9	NA	NA	TRBJ2-7	CASSDPGSTGSYEQYF	TGTGCCAGCAGCGATCCCGGCTCTACGGGATCCTACGAGCAGTACTTC
TRBV5-1	once	TRBD2	TRBJ2-5	CASSPGLQETQYF	TGCGCCAGCAGCCCGGGACTACAAGAGACCCAGTACTTC
TRBV27	few	NA	TRBJ1-2	CASSTGNYGYTF	TGTGCCAGCAGTACGGGGAACTATGGCTACACCTTC
TRBV19	NA	NA	TRBJ1-3	CASRDYSGNTIYF	TGTGCCAGTAGGGACTACTCTGGAAACACCATATATTTT
TRBV14	NA	NA	TRBJ1-4	CASSQAFNEKLFF	TGTGCCAGCAGCCAAGCGTTTAATGAAAAACTGTTTTTT
TRBV6-5	NA	TRBD2	TRBJ2-7	CASSYSSGASYEQYF	TGTGCCAGCAGTTACTCGAGCGGGGCCTCCTACGAGCAGTACTTC
TRBV5-1	NA	TRBD2	TRBJ2-5	CASSLEVSGSATQYF	TGCGCCAGCAGCTTGGAGGTTAGCGGGAGTGCGACCCAGTACTTC
TRBV5-4	NA	NA	TRBJ2-3	CASSFGTHSTDTQYF	TGTGCCAGCAGCTTCGGGACACATAGCACAGATACGCAGTATTTT
TRBV6-4	NA	NA	TRBJ1-5	CASSDAAGQPQHF	TGTGCCAGCAGTGACGCCGCCGGGCAGCCCCAGCATTTT
TRBV27	NA	NA	TRBJ1-1	CASSLGGMNTEAFF	TGTGCCAGCAGTTTGGGGGGGATGAACACTGAAGCTTTCTTT
TRBV5-1	few	NA	TRBJ1-4	CASSREAGANEKLFF	TGCGCCAGCAGCCGGGAGGCAGGGGCGAATGAAAAACTGTTTTTT
TRBV6-6	NA	TRBD1	TRBJ2-7	CASSTGGISYEQYF	TGTGCCAGCAGTACAGGGGGAATTTCCTACGAGCAGTACTTC
TRBV6-4	NA	NA	TRBJ2-1	CASPTGPPRYNEQFF	TGTGCCAGCCCCACAGGCCCCCCCCGTTACAATGAGCAGTTCTTC
TRBV11-2	NA	TRBD2	TRBJ2-7	CASSSRTSFYEQYF	TGTGCCAGCAGCTCTCGGACTAGTTTCTACGAGCAGTACTTC
TRBV30	NA	TRBD1	TRBJ2-5	CAWGQGKGETQYF	TGTGCCTGGGGACAGGGGAAGGGGGAGACCCAGTACTTC
TRBV19	once	TRBD1	TRBJ2-2	CASSNHRGRTGELFF	TGTGCCAGTAGTAACCACAGGGGGCGGACCGGGGAGCTGTTTTTT